The 23 T cell receptor beta chains below were found in one sample sequenced in a study of blood T cell repertoires in COVID-19. Clones were sequenced by immunoSEQ multiplex PCR, and TCRdb holds only the in-frame ones, with some missing. The sample shows more than 120,000 clones, around 84% of them seen only once. Sequencing was carried out using peripheral blood. The receptors stem from a human donor in a cohort sampled during active COVID-19.

This clone was counted between two and nine times. V usage is TRBV30 and J usage is TRBJ2-3; 10 nucleotides line up with TRBD1. Germline lookup yields CDR1 GTSNPN and CDR2 SVGIG (reference sequence). Trimming removed 4 bases from V and 4 bases from J; junction bases left unmatched: 8. The CDR3 contains 15 residues. The CDR3 sequence is CAWTQDRGFPDTQYF. CDR3 DNA: TGTGCCTGGACCCAGGACAGGGGGTTCCCAGATACGCAGTATTTT.

J is TRBJ2-1 and V is TRBV12-5; 11 bases line up with TRBD2. The CDR3 has 16 residues. The trim removed 3 bases at V and 8 bases at J, leaving 9 bases unmatched. The germline V gene encodes CDR1 LGHNT and CDR2 FRNRAP. In DNA, the CDR3 is TGTGCTAGTGGTTTTCTAGCGGGAGGTGGGGCACATGAGCAGTTCTTC. The encoded protein is CASGFLAGGGAHEQFF.

The gene calls are TRBV27 and TRBJ2-3; 8 bases match TRBD1. Germline V gives CDR1 MNHEY, CDR2 SMNVEV (reference sequence). V lost 5 bases and J lost 2; bases outside the gene matches: 6. The CDR3 is 15 amino acids. The CDR3 region has the DNA TGTGCCAGCAGTAGAGCAGGGGGCTCCACAGATACGCAGTATTTT. Translated: CASSRAGGSTDTQYF.

This clone came up once. The gene calls are TRBV3-1 (or the pseudogene TRBV3-2) and TRBJ2-2, with TRBD2 identical over 15 bases. The V gene end was trimmed by 5 bases and the J gene end by 0 bases; junction bases not matched to a gene: 4. CDR1 is LGHDT and CDR2 is YNNKEL in the germline V gene (reference sequence). The CDR3 extends over 18 amino acids. CDR3 loop: CASSFGLAGGSNTGELFF. The CDR3 DNA sequence: TGTGCCAGCAGCTTTGGACTAGCGGGAGGGTCGAACACCGGGGAGCTGTTTTTT.

This clone was seen once. The V call is TRBV7-9, the J call TRBJ2-7; no firm D call. The V gene's germline CDR1 is SEHNR and CDR2 FQNEAQ (reference sequence). Trimming took 4 bases from V and 2 from J, leaving 6 bases between them. This CDR3 region has 12 residues. CDR3: CASSSSPYEQYF. The CDR3 region has the DNA TGTGCCAGCAGCTCCTCCCCCTACGAGCAGTACTTC.

The chain links TRBV7-3 to TRBJ2-1; perhaps TRBD2 as D (6 bases). The length of the CDR3 is 11 residues. The V and J ends lost 8 bases and 9 bases respectively, with 11 bases between them. Germline CDR1 is SGHTA and CDR2 is FQGTGA. The CDR3 sequence: CASGGTLEQFF. The DNA for the CDR3 is TGTGCCAGCGGCGGGACTCTTGAGCAGTTCTTC.

The chain combines TRBV25-1 with TRBJ2-5, with 7 bases identical to TRBD1. CDR1 and CDR2 (germline): MGHDK, SYGVNS. This CDR3 is 14 amino acids long. V lost 7 bases, J lost 5 bases, and 10 bases stayed unmatched. In DNA form, the CDR3 reads TGTGCCAGCAATCCTAAGACAGGGCTGGAGACCCAGTACTTC. Protein product: CASNPKTGLETQYF.

The chain is built from TRBV2 and TRBJ1-1; no clear D. Germline CDR1 reads SNHLY; CDR2 reads FYNNEI. This CDR3 is 14 amino acids long. V shed 6 bases and J shed 1 base, with 12 bases lying between them. Here the CDR3 reads CASSPSGTNTEAFF. The CDR3 nucleotides read TGTGCCAGCAGCCCGTCGGGAACGAACACTGAAGCTTTCTTT.

The V and J genes are TRBV6-6 and TRBJ1-2; TRBD1 matches at 7 bases. J gave up 2 bases and V 7 bases, and 13 bases lay outside the gene matches. This CDR3 region has 16 residues. Germline CDR1 MNHNY, CDR2 SVGAGI (reference sequence). DNA for the CDR3: TGTGCCAGCACTCAGTCGGGGGTCAGGGGGAACTATGGCTACACCTTC. Its translation is CASTQSGVRGNYGYTF.

V gene TRBV24-1 combines with J gene TRBJ2-1, with TRBD2 identical over 10 bases. The germline CDR1 and CDR2 sequences are KGHDR and SFDVKD. The CDR3 consists of 16 residues. The J segment lost 5 bases and the V segment lost 2 bases, leaving 5 bases of the junction unmatched. CDR3 nucleotide sequence: TGTGCCACCAGTGATTCGGGACTAGCGACAGACAATGAGCAGTTCTTC. Its translation is CATSDSGLATDNEQFF.

This chain connects TRBV5-8 to TRBJ2-3, with a possible D match to TRBD2 (6 bases). The CDR3 runs 15 residues. Trimming removed 1 base at V and 5 bases at J, with 14 bases between. Germline V gives CDR1 SGHTS, CDR2 YDEGEE. The CDR3 coding sequence is TGTGCCAGCAGCTTGATTACTAGCCGGTTAGATACGCAGTATTTT. This codes for CASSLITSRLDTQYF.

This clone was observed a single time. The chain carries TRBV7-2 and TRBJ2-7; D might be TRBD1 (6 bases). CDR1 and CDR2 (germline): SGHTA, FQGNSA. Trimming took off 4 bases at V and 0 bases at J, with 16 bases between the two ends. The CDR3 runs to 16 residues. The CDR3 DNA reads as TGTGCCAGCAGCTCCGCGAGCAGGGGCGGCTCCTACGAGCAGTACTTC. This codes for CASSSASRGGSYEQYF.

By frequency in the sample, this clone is medium-sized. DNA for the CDR3: TGTGCCATCCTCGACAGCTCCTACGAGCAGTACTTC. It translates to CAILDSSYEQYF. The chain recombines TRBV10-3 with TRBJ2-7; D is possibly TRBD1 (5 bases). CDR3 length equals 12 residues. CDR1 ENHRY and CDR2 SYGVKD come from the germline V gene. With 8 bases removed from V and 0 bases from J, the gap between germline ends came to 8 bases.

The chain couples TRBV4-2 to TRBJ2-3, with 10 bases that match TRBD2. CDR1 LGHNA and CDR2 YNFKEQ come from the germline V gene. V gave up 3 bases and J gave up 5 bases; unmatched junction bases: 11. The length of the CDR3 is 17 residues. The CDR3 sequence: CASSQEIAGGLIDTQYF. DNA for the CDR3: TGTGCCAGCAGCCAGGAAATAGCGGGGGGCCTAATAGATACGCAGTATTTT.

V and J are TRBV9 and TRBJ2-3, with 13 nucleotides matching TRBD2. V dropped 7 bases and J dropped 4; count of bases not matched to a gene: 18. The CDR3 has 19 residues. Germline CDR1 SGDLS, CDR2 YYNGEE. The CDR3 region is CASSLTGLAGWGGPDTQYF. CDR3 coding DNA: TGTGCCAGCTCACTCACGGGACTAGCGGGGTGGGGCGGTCCAGATACGCAGTATTTT.

The chain has TRBV10-1 and TRBJ2-1, with D unclear. The germline CDR1 and CDR2 sequences are WNHNN and SYGVQD (reference sequence). This CDR3 is 13 amino acids long. V was shortened by 3 bases and J by 9 bases, with 12 bases between the two germline ends. The CDR3 loop is CASSDRQNFEQFF. The CDR3 nucleotides read TGCGCCAGCAGTGACCGTCAAAACTTTGAGCAGTTCTTC.

This chain connects TRBV12-3 or TRBV12-4 to TRBJ1-1; the D gene is possibly TRBD1 (5 bases). Trimming removed 10 bases from V and 3 bases from J, with 15 bases in between. The CDR3 consists of 13 residues. CDR3 amino acids: CAIYGGAYTEAFF. The DNA of the CDR3 is TGTGCCATTTATGGTGGGGCCTACACTGAAGCTTTCTTT.

This chain connects TRBV19 to TRBJ1-5; a weak D match, TRBD1 (5 bases). Germline V CDR1 and CDR2: LNHDA, SQIVND (reference sequence). The CDR3 spans 16 residues. V gave up 1 base and J gave up 1 base, with 11 bases separating them. CDR3 residues: CASSIAPGMSNQPQHF. The DNA for the CDR3 is TGTGCCAGTAGTATAGCCCCAGGGATGAGCAATCAGCCCCAGCATTTT.

This clone was picked up a small number of times. The rearrangement uses TRBV3-1 (or the pseudogene TRBV3-2) and TRBJ1-6, with a tentative D call TRBD1 (6 bases). V gave up 1 base and J gave up 7 bases, with 14 bases separating them. Germline CDR1 and CDR2: LGHDT and YNNKEL (reference sequence). This CDR3 contains 16 residues. The CDR3 spells CASSQASQGPNSPLHF. CDR3 DNA sequence: TGTGCCAGCAGCCAAGCCTCCCAGGGGCCCAATTCACCCCTCCACTTT.

The CDR3 nucleotides read TGTGCCACTAAACCCGGGGGTGCGGAGACCCAGTACTTC. The encoded protein is CATKPGGAETQYF. The gene calls are TRBV19 and TRBJ2-5, with D maybe TRBD2 (6 bases). The germline gives CDR1 LNHDA, CDR2 SQIVND (reference sequence). Trimming removed 10 bases from V and 5 bases from J, with 17 bases in between. The CDR3 extends over 13 amino acids.

In its sample, this clone was seen once. The chain links TRBV15 to TRBJ1-5; D unresolved. The germline gives CDR1 LNHNV, CDR2 YYDKDF (reference sequence). V was pared by 6 bases and J by 0 bases, with 12 bases between. The CDR3 is 15 amino acids. In DNA, the CDR3 is TGTGCCACCAGGTTAGCCGGGAATAGCAATCAGCCCCAGCATTTT. Translated: CATRLAGNSNQPQHF.

The chain has TRBV20-1 and TRBJ2-7, with 8 bases matching TRBD1. Per germline, CDR1 DFQATT and CDR2 SNEGSKA (reference sequence). The junction had 3 bases not matched to a gene; V was cut back by 5 bases and J by 6 bases. The CDR3 has 11 amino acids. CDR3 sequence: CSALGQGEQYV. In nucleotides, the CDR3 is TGCAGTGCTTTAGGACAGGGCGAGCAGTACGTC.

This rearrangement joins TRBV7-2 to TRBJ2-5; D possibly corresponds to TRBD2 (6 bases). Trimming removed 1 base at V and 1 base at J, with 13 bases between. Germline-derived CDR1 and CDR2 are SGHTA and FQGNSA. The CDR3 has 16 residues. The CDR3 loop is CASSLVASEFQETQYF. DNA for the CDR3: TGTGCCAGCAGCTTAGTAGCTAGCGAGTTCCAAGAGACCCAGTACTTC.